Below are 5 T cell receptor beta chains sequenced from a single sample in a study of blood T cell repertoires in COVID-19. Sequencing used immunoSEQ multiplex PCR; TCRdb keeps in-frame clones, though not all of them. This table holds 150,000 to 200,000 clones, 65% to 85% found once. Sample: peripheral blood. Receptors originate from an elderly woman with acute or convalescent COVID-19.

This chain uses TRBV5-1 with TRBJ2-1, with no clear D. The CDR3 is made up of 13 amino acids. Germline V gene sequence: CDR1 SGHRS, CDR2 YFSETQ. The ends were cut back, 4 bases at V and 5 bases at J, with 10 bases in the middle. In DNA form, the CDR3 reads TGCGCCAGCAGCCGCGCTGAGAACAATGAGCAGTTCTTC. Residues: CASSRAENNEQFF.

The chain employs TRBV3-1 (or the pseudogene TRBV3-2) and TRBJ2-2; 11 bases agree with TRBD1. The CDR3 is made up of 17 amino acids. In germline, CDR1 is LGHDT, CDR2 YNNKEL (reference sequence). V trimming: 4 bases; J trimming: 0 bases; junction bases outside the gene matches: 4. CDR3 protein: CASSRWTGGANTGELFF. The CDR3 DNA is TGTGCCAGCAGCCGATGGACAGGGGGCGCGAACACCGGGGAGCTGTTTTTT.

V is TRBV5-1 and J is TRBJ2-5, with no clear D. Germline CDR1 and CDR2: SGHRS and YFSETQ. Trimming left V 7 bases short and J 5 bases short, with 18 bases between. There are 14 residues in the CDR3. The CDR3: CASRIPSTVETQYF. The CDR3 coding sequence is TGCGCCAGCCGGATCCCTTCCACAGTCGAGACCCAGTACTTC.

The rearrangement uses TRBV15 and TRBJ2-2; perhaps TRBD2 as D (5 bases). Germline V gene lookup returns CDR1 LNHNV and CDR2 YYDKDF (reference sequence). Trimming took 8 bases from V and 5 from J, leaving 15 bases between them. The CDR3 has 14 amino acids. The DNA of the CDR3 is TGTGCCACCGCACGTGGAGGAAGTACCGGGGAGCTGTTTTTT. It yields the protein CATARGGSTGELFF.

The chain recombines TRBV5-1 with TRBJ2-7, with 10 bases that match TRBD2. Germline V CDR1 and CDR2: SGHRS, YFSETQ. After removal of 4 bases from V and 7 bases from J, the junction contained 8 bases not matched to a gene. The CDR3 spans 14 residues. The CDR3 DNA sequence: TGCGCCAGCAGCGAGCCTAGCGGGGGATGGGAGCAGTACTTC. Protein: CASSEPSGGWEQYF.